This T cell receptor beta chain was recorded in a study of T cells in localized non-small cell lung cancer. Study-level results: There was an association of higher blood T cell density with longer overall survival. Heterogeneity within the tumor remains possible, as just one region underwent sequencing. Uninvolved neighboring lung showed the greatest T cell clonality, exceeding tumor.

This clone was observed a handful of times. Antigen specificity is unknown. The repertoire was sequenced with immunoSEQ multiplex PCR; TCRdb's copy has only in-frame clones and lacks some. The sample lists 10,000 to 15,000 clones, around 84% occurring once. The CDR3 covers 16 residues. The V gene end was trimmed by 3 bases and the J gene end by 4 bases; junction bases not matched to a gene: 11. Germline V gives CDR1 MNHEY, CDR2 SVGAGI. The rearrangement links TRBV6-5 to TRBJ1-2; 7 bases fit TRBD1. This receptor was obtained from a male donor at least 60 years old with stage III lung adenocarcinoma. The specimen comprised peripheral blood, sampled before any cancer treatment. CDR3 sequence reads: CASSYVGDRVSYGYTF. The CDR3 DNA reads TGTGCCAGCAGTTATGTGGGAGACAGGGTCAGCTATGGCTACACCTTC.